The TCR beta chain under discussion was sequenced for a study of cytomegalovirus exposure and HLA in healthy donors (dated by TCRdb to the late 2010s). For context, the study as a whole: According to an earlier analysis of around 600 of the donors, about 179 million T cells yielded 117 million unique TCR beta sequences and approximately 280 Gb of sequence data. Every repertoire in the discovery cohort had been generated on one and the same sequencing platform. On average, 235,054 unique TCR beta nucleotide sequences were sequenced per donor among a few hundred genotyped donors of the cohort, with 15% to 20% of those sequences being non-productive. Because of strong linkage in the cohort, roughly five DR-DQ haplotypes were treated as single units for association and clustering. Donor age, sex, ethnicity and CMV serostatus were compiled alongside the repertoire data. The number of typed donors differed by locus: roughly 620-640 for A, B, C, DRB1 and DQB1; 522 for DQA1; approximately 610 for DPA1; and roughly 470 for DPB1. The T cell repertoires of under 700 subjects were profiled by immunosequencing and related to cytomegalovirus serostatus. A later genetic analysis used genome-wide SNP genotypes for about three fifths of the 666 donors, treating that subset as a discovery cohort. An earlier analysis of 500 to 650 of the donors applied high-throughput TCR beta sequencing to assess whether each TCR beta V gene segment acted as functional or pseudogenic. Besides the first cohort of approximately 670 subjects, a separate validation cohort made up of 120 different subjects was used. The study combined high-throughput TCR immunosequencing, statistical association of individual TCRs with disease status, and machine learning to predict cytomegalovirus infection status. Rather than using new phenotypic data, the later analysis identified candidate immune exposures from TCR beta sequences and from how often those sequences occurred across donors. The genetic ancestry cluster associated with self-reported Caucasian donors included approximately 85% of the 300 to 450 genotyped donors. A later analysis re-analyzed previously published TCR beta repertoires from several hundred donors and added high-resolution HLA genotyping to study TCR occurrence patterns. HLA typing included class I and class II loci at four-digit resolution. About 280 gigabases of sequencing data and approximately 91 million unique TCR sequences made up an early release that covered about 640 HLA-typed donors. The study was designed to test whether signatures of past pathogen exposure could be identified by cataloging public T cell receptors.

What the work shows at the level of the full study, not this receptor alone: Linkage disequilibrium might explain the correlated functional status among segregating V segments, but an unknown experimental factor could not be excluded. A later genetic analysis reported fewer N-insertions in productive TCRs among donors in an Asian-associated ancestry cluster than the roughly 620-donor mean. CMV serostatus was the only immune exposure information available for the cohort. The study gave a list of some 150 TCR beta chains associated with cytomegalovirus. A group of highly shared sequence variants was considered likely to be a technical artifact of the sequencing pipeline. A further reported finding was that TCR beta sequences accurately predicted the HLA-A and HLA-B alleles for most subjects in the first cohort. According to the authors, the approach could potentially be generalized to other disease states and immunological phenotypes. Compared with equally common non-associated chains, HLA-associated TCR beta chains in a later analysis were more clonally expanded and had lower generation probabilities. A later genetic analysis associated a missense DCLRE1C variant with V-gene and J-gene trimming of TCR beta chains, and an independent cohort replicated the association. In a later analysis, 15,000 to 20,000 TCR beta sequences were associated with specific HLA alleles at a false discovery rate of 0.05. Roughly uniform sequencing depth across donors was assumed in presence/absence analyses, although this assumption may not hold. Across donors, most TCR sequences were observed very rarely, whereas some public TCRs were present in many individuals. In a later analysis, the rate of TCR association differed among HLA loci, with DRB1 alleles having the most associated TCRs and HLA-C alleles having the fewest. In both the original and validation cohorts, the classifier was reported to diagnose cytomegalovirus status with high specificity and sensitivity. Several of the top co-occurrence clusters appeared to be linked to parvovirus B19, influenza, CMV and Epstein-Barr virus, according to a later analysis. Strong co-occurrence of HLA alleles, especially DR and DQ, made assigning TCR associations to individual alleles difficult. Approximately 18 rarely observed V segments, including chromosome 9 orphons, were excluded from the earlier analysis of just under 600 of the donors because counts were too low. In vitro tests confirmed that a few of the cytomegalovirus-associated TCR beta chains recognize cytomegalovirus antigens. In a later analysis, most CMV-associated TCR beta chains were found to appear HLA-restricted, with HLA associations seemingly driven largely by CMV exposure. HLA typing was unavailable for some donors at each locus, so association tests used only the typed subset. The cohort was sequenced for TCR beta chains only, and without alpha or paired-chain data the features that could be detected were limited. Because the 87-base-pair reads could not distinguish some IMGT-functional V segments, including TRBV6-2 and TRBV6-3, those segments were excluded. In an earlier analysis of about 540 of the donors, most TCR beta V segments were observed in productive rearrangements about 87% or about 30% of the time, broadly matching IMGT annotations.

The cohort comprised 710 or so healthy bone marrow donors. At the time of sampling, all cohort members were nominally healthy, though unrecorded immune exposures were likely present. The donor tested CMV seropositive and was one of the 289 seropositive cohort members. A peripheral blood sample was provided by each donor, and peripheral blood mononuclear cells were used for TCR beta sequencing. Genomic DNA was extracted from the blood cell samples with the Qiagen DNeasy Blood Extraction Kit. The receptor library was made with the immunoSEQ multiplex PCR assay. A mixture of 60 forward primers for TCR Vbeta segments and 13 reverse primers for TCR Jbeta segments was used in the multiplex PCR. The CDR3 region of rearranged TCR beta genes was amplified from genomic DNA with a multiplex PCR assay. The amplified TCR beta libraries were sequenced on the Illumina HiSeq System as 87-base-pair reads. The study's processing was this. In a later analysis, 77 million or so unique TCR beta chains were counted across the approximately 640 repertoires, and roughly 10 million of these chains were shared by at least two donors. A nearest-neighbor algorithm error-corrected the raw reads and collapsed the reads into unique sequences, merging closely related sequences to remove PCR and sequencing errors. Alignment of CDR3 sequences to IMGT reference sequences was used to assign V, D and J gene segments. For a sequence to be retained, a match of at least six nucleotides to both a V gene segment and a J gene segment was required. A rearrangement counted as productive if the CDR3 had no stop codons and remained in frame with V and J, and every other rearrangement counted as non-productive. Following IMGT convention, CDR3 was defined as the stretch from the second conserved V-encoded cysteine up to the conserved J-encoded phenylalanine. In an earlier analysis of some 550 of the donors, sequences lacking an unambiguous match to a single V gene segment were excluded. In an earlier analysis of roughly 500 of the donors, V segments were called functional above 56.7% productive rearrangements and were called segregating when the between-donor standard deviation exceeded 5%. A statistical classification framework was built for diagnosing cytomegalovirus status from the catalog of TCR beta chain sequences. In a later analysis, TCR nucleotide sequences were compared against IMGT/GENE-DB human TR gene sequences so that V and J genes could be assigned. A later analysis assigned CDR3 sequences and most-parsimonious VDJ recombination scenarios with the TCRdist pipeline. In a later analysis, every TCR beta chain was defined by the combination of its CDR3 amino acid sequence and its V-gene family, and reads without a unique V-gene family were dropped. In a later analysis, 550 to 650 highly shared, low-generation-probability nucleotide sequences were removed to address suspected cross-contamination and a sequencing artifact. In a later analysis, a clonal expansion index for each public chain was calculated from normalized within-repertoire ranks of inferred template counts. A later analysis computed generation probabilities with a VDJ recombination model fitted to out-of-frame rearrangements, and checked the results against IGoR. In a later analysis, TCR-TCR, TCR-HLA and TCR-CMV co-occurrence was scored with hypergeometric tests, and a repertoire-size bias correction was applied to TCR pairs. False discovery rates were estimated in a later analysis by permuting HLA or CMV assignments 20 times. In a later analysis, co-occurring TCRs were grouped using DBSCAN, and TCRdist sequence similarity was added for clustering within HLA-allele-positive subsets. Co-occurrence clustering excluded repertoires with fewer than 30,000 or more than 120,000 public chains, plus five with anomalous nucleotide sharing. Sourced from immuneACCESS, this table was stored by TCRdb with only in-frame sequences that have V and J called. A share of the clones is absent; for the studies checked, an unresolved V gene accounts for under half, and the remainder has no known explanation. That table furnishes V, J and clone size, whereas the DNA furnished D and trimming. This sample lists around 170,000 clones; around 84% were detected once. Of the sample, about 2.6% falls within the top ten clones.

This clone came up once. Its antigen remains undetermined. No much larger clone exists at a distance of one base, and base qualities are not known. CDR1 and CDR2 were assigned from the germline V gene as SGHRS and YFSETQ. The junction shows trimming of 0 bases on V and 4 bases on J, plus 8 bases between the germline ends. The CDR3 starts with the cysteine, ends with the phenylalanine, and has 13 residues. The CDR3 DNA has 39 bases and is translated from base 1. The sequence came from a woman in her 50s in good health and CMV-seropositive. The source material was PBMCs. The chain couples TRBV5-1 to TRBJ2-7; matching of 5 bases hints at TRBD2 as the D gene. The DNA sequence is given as TGCGCCAGCAGCTTGGGACGGAGGTACGAGCAGTACTTC. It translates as CASSLGRRYEQYF. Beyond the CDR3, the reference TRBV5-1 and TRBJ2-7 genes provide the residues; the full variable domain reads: KAGVTQTPRYLIKTRGQQVTLSCSPISGHRSVSWYQQTPGQGLQFLFEYFSETQRNKGNFPGRFSGRQFSNSRSEMNVSTLELGDSALYLCASSLGRRYEQYFGPGTRLTVT.